This TCR beta chain is drawn from a study of cytomegalovirus exposure and HLA in healthy donors. To note about this clone: Its target is not known. Other DNA sequences in the sample encode the same CDR3.

Vbeta (60) and Jbeta (13) primers were used in the PCR. Original processing methods: The count from a later analysis was about 80 million unique TCR beta chains, 9 million to 12 million of them shared. Sequenced by immunoSEQ multiplex PCR; TCRdb stores in-frame clones only, minus some. V and J calls and clone size are given by that table; D and trimming were obtained from the DNA. Here the sample spans tens of thousands of clones, 70% being singletons. General observations from the study: As confirmed in vitro, a few CMV-associated chains were specific for CMV antigens. Sequencing likely generated an artifact that appeared as a cluster of highly shared sequence variants. For most subjects, TCR beta sequences were reported to predict HLA-A and HLA-B alleles with accuracy.

The CDR3 totals 12 residues. Trimming removed 2 bases from V and 8 bases from J, with 9 bases in between. CDR1 is SGHTA, CDR2 FQGNSA, per germline. This chain uses TRBV7-2 with TRBJ1-2, with D possibly TRBD1 on 5 matching bases. The sample taken for sequencing was PBMCs. This TCR was sampled from a woman in her 50s in good health and CMV-seropositive. In DNA form, the CDR3 reads TGTGCCAGCAGCTTAAGGCAGGGCGGCTACACCTTC. Encoded protein: CASSLRQGGYTF.